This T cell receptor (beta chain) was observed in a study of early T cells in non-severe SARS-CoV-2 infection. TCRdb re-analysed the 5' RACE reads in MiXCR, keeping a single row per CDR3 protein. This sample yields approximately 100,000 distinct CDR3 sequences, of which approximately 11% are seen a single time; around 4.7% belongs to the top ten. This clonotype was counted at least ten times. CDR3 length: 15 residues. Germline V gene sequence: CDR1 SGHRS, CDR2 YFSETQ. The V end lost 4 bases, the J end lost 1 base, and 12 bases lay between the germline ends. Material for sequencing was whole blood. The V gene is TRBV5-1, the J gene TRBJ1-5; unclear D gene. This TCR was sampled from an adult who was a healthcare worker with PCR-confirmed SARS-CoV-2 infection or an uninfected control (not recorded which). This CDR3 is CASSVDDGSNQPQHF. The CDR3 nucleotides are TGCGCCAGCAGCGTGGATGACGGGAGCAATCAGCCCCAGCATTTT.